This TCR beta chain is from a study of blood T cells in healthy people across ages. General study findings and limits: A strong correlation between TCR beta diversity and naive T cell percentage was seen.

Primers used in a second PCR of roughly 6 to 11 cycles were a sample-barcoded 5' primer and a J-beta primer mix. Using its own MiXCR run on the 5' RACE reads, TCRdb lists one record per CDR3 protein. The table has some 1.6 million distinct CDR3 sequences, about 31% seen once. Every sample had a minimum of 6.5 million PBMCs isolated. Germline CDR1 and CDR2: MNHNS and SASEGT. The CDR3 covers 15 residues. Trimming stripped 0 bases from V and 1 base from J, with 10 bases between. For this clonotype: Its antigen is unidentified.

Sequencing was performed on blood. The clonotype originates from a woman aged 25 to 39 in good health. This chain joins TRBV6-1 and TRBJ2-7; D is unresolved. CDR3 region: CASSEAPDASYEQYF. In DNA form, the CDR3 reads TGTGCCAGCAGTGAAGCTCCAGACGCTTCCTACGAGCAGTACTTC.